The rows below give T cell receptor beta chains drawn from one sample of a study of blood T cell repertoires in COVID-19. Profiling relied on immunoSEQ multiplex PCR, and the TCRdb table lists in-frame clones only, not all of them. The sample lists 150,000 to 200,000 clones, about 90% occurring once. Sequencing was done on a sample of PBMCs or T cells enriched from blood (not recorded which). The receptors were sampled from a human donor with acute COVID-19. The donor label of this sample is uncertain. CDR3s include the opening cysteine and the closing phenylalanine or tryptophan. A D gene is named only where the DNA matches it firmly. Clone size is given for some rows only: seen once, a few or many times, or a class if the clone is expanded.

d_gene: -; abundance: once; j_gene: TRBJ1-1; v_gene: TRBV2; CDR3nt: TGTGCCAGCAGTGAATCAGGGCCTTTTATGGCTTTCTTT; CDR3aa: CASSESGPFMAFF
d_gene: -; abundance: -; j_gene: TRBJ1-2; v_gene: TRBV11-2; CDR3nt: TGTGCCAGCAGCTCCTTAGGGGAGGTTGGCTACACCTTC; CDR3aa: CASSSLGEVGYTF
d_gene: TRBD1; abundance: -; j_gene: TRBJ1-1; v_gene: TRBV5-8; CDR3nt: TGTGCCAGCAGCTGGACAGGGAGGGCTGAAGCTTTCTTT; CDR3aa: CASSWTGRAEAFF
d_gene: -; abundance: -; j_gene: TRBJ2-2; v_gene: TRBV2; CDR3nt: TGTGCCAGCAGTGAAGGGGCGGGGAACACCGGGGAGCTGTTTTTT; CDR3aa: CASSEGAGNTGELFF
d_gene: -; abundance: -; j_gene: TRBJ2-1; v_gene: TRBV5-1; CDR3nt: TGCGCCAGCAGCTTGGCCCGGACAAGTTACAATGAGCAGTTCTTC; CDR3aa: CASSLARTSYNEQFF
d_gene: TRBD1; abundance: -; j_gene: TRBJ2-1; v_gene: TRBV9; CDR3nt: TGTGCCAGCAGCGTATTGGGACAGGGTGATGAGCAGTTCTTC; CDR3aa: CASSVLGQGDEQFF
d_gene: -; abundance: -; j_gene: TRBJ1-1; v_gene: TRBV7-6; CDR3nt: TGTGCCAGCACTACCGCCCCATGGACTGAAGCTTTCTTT; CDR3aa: CASTTAPWTEAFF
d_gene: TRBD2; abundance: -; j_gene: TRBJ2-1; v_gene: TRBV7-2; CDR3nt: TGTGCCAGCAGTCCTAGCGGGGTGTACAATGAGCAGTTCTTC; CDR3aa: CASSPSGVYNEQFF
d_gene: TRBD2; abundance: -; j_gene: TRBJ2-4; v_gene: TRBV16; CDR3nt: TGTGCCAGCAGCCAATCCGACCCCCGACTAGCGGGGGGTCTGGCCAAAAACATTCAGTACTTC; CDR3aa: CASSQSDPRLAGGLAKNIQYF
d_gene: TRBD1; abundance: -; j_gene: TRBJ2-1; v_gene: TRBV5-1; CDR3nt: TGCGCCAGCAGCTTTGGACAGGGGAGTCAGCAGTTCTTC; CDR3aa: CASSFGQGSQQFF
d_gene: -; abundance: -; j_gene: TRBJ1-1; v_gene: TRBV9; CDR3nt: TGTGCCAGCAGCCTTTCCGACAGACGAAACACTGAAGCTTTCTTT; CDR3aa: CASSLSDRRNTEAFF
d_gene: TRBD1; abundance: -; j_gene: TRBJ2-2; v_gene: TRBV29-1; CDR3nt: TGCAGCGTTGAGGGACAGGGGAGGACCGGGGAGCTGTTTTTT; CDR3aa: CSVEGQGRTGELFF
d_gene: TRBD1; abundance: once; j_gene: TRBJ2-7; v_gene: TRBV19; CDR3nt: TGTGCCAGTAGTATTCGAAGAGGGGGCGACTCCTACGAGCAGTACTTC; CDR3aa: CASSIRRGGDSYEQYF
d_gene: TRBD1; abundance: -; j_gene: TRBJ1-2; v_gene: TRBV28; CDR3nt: TGTGCCAGCAGTTCTCTGGGACAGATGGGAAACTATGGCTACACCTTC; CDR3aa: CASSSLGQMGNYGYTF
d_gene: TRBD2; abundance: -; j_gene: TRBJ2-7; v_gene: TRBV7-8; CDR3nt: TGTGCCAGCAGCTTAGCAGGTAGCGGGGGATTGCCCTACGAGCAGTACTTC; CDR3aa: CASSLAGSGGLPYEQYF
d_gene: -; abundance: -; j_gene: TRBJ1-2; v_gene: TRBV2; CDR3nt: TGTGCCAGCAGTGACGCCAGGGACTGGGGCTACACCTTC; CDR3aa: CASSDARDWGYTF
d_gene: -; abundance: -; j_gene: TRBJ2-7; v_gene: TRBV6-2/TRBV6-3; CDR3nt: TGTGCCAGCAGTCTCACAGGGTTCCAATCCTACGAGCAGTACTTC; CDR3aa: CASSLTGFQSYEQYF
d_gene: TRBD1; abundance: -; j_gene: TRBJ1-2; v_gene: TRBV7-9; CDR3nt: TGTGCCAGCAGCCCCGGACAGGGCCTTAACTATGGCTACACCTTC; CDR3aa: CASSPGQGLNYGYTF
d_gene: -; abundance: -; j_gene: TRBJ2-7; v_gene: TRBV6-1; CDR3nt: TGTGCCAGCAGTGAATCCCTAGTTGCCTCCTACGAGCAGTACTTC; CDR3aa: CASSESLVASYEQYF
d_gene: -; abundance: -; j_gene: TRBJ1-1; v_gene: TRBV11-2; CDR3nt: TGTGCCAGCAGCCCGACACTTAACACTGAAGCTTTCTTT; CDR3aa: CASSPTLNTEAFF
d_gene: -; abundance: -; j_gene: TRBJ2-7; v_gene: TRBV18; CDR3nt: TGTGCCAGCTCACCGTCGACGGCCCCCGAGCGGGAGCAGTACTTC; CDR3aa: CASSPSTAPEREQYF
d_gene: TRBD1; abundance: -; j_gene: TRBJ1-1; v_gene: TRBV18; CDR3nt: TGTGCCAGCTCACCCCGTCAGGGGGACTTATTGAACACTGAAGCTTTCTTT; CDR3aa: CASSPRQGDLLNTEAFF
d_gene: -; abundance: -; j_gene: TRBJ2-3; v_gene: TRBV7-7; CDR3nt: TGTGCCAGCAGCTCGAACCCGGGGAGCACAGATACGCAGTATTTT; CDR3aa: CASSSNPGSTDTQYF
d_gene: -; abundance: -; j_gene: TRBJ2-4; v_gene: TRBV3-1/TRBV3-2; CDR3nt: TGTGCCAGCAGCCAAGCCGGACAGTTACTAGCCAAAAACATTCAGTACTTC; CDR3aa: CASSQAGQLLAKNIQYF
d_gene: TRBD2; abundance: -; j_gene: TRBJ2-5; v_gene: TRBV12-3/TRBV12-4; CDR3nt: TGTGCCAGCAGCCGCGGGGGGAGGGAGACCCAGTACTTC; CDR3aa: CASSRGGRETQYF
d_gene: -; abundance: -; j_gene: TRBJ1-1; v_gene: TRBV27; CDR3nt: TGTGCCAGCAGCCTAACGGGGGGCACTGAAGCTTTCTTT; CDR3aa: CASSLTGGTEAFF
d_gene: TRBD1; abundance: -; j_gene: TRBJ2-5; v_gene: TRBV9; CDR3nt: TGTGCCAGCAGCGTGACAGGGGGCGCAGAGACCCAGTACTTC; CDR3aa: CASSVTGGAETQYF
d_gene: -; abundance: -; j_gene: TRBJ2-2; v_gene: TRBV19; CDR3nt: TGTGCCAGTTGGGCAGGGCGGGGGCTTCCCGGGGAGCTGTTTTTT; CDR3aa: CASWAGRGLPGELFF
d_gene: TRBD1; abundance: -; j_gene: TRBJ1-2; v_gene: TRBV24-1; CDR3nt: TGTGCCACCAGTGACTCTAGGACAGGGGCCGGTGGCTACACCTTC; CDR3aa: CATSDSRTGAGGYTF
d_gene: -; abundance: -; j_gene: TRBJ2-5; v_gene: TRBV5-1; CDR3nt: TGCGCCAGCAGCGGAGACCAGGAGACCCAGTACTTC; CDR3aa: CASSGDQETQYF
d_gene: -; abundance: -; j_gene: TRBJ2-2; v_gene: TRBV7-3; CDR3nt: TGTGCCAGCAGCCCCTCCGGGAACACCGGGGAGCTGTTTTTT; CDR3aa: CASSPSGNTGELFF
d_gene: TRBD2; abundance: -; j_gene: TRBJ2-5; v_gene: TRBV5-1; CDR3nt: TGCGCCAGCAGCTCTAGCGGTACAAGGTCAGAGACCCAGTACTTC; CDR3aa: CASSSSGTRSETQYF
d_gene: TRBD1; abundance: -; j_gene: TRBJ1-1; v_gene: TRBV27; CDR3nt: TGTGCCAGCAGTCCCAGGGGGCGGATCACTGAAGCTTTCTTT; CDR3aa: CASSPRGRITEAFF
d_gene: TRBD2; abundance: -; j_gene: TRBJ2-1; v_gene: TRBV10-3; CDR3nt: TGTGCCATCAGTGAAACCAGCGGGGTCGATGAGCAGTTCTTC; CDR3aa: CAISETSGVDEQFF
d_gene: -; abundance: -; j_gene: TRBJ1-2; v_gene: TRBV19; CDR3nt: TGTGCCAGTAGTATAGGTTCGGGTATCGATGGCTACACCTTC; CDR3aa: CASSIGSGIDGYTF
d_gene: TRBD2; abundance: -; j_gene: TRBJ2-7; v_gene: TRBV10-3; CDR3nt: TGTGCCACCGGGACTAGCGGGGGCCACGAGCAGTACTTC; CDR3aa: CATGTSGGHEQYF
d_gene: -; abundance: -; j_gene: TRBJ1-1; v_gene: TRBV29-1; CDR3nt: TGCAGCGTTGAAGTCCGGGGGATCACTGAAGCTTTCTTT; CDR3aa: CSVEVRGITEAFF
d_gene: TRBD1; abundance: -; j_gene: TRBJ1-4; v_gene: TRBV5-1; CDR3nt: TGCGCCAGCAGCACGACAGGGGCCCCAACTAATGAAAAACTGTTTTTT; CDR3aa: CASSTTGAPTNEKLFF
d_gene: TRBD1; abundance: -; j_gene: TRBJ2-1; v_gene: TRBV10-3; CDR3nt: TGTGCCATCAGTGGGGACAGGGGGGGAACTGAGCAGTTCTTC; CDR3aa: CAISGDRGGTEQFF
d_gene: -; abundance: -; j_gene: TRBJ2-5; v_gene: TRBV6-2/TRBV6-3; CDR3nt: TGTGCCAGCAGTTACAGTAGGGGGGGGAGGCAAGAGACCCAGTACTTC; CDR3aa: CASSYSRGGRQETQYF
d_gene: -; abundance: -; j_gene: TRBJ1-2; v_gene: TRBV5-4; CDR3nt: TGTGCCAGCAGCTTGGACTCGCCTGGCTACACCTTC; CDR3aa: CASSLDSPGYTF
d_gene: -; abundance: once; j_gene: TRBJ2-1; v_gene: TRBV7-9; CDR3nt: TGTGCCAGCAGCCAAACTACGACGGCTAATGAGCAGTTCTTC; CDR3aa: CASSQTTTANEQFF
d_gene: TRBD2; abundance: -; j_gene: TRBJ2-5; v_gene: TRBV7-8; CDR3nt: TGTGCCAGCAGCTTAACGGGACTAGCGGGGGAGACCCAGTACTTC; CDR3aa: CASSLTGLAGETQYF
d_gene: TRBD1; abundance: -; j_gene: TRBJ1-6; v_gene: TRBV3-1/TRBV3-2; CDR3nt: TGTGCCAGCAGCCACCGGGACAGGGAGAATTCACCCCTCCACTTT; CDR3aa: CASSHRDRENSPLHF
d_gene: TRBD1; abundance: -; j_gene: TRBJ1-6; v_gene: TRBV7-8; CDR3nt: TGTGCCAGCAGCTTAGGGGGGACAGATAATTCACCCCTCCACTTT; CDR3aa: CASSLGGTDNSPLHF
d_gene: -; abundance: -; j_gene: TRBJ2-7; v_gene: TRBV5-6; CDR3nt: TGTGCCAGCAGCTTGCAGACCTACGAGCAGTACTTC; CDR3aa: CASSLQTYEQYF
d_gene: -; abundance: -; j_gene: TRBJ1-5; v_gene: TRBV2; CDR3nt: TGTGCCAGCAGTGAGACGGGCCCAGGGCAGCCCCAGCATTTT; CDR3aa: CASSETGPGQPQHF
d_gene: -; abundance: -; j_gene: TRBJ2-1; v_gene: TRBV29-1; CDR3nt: TGCAGCGTTGAAGAAGTCTGGGGGGTATCCTACAATGAGCAGTTCTTC; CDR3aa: CSVEEVWGVSYNEQFF
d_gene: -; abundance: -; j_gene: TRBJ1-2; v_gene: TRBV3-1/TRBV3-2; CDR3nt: TGTGCCAGCAGCCCAAACCAGGGGATCACTATGAATGGCTACACCTTC; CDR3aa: CASSPNQGITMNGYTF
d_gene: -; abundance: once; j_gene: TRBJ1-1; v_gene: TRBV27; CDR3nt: TGTGCCAGCAGGAGGGGGTTAGAAGCTTTCTTT; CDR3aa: CASRRGLEAFF
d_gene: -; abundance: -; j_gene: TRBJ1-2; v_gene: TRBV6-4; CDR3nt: TGTGCCAGCAGTGACTCGCGGGGGGATGGCTACACCTTC; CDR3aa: CASSDSRGDGYTF
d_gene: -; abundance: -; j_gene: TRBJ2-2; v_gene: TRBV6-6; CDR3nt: TGTGCCAGCAGTCGTCCGTTACGCGGGGGCATCGGGGAGCTGTTTTTT; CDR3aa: CASSRPLRGGIGELFF
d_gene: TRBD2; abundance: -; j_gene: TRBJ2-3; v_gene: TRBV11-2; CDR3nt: TGTGCCAGCAGCGGTCTAGCGGGTGCTAGCACAGATACGCAGTATTTT; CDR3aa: CASSGLAGASTDTQYF